This T cell receptor beta chain was obtained from a study of Tregs in tolerant kidney transplant recipients. Sequencing was performed with immunoSEQ multiplex PCR; in TCRdb, only in-frame clones are kept and a portion is missing. Among about 64,000 clones listed, around 87% were seen once. Regarding the study as a whole: Some patients' samples used different primers over time, so nucleotide sequences weren't comparable. Tregs expanded with activated donor B cells seemed most donor-specific. No direct test of biological reproducibility was done here.

Germline V lookup: CDR1 SGHRS, CDR2 YFSETQ. V dropped 1 base and J dropped 3; count of bases not matched to a gene: 5. The CDR3 covers 16 residues. A remark on this clone: Its antigen is unknown.

The nonmyeloablative bone marrow transplants came from related graft donors, with transient mixed chimerism. Unstimulated regulatory T cells (CD4+CD25+CD127-), CD4+CD25- non-regulatory cells, CD4 and CD8 cells were FACS-sorted from thawed PBMCs. This TCR came from a human patient who received a combined kidney and bone marrow transplant. Some T cells could come from the graft donor. This specimen consisted of CD4+ T cells from blood (PBMCs), obtained 6 months after the transplant. The J gene is TRBJ2-3, the V gene TRBV5-1, with 10 bases fitting TRBD1. CDR3 loop: CASSLLGQGVTDTQYF. Written as DNA, the CDR3 is TGCGCCAGCAGCTTGCTCGGACAGGGGGTGACAGATACGCAGTATTTT.